The clone carrying this T cell receptor (beta chain) was seen a few times. This sample is drawn from a study of identical twins. Healthy Caucasians supplied all donations. MiXCR, applied by TCRdb to the 5' RACE reads, yields one record per CDR3 protein. The repertoire has approximately 500,000 distinct CDR3 sequences, roughly 15% of them found once; the top ten carry nearly 0.45%. The data were also submitted as part of a second study, on yellow fever vaccine responses in identical twins.

The TCR originated in a woman younger than 30 in good health. The specimen was CD4+ T cells sorted from blood.

CDR3 nucleotide sequence: TGCAGGTACCGGGACCCCTCCTACGAGCAGTACTTC. This codes for CRYRDPSYEQYF. The V call is TRBV20-1, the J call TRBJ2-7; D may correspond to TRBD1 or TRBD2 (5 bases each). The germline gives CDR1 DFQATT, CDR2 SNEGSKA (reference sequence). The CDR3 is made up of 12 amino acids.